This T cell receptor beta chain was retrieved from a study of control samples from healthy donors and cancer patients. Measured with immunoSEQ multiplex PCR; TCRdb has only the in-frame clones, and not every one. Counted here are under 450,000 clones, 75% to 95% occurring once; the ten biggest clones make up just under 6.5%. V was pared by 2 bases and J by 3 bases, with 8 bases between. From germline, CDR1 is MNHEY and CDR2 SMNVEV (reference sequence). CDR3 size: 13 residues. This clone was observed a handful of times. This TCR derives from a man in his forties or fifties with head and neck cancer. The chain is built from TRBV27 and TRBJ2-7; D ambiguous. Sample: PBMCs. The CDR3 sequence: CASSLGRIYEQYF. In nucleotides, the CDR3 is TGTGCCAGCAGTTTAGGCCGGATCTACGAGCAGTACTTC.